This T cell receptor beta chain was found in a study of T cell repertoires in cytomegalovirus infection. Study in general: CMV epitopes that were recently identified and HLA-C-restricted were used alongside well-studied HLA-B-restricted ones. Carrying CMV and the relevant HLA type showed in public TCR beta signatures. Study-wide findings and caveats: The ex vivo response showed dominance by HLA-C-restricted CMV-specific TCR beta clonotypes. Summed frequency of public TCR beta families distinguished CMV carriers with the relevant HLA.

TCRdb reanalysed the reads using MiXCR and keeps one entry per CDR3 protein. The sample records around 710,000 distinct CDR3 sequences, almost 30% being singletons. The CDR3 covers 13 residues. V shed 11 bases and J shed 0 bases, with 11 bases lying between them. Germline CDR1 LNHDA, CDR2 SQIVND (reference sequence). A note on this clonotype: The antigen remains unidentified.

J is TRBJ1-5 and V is TRBV19; no clear D gene. This sequence was found in a human donor in good health (CMV status not recorded). Some clones in this sample may be carry-over from other donors' samples. The source material was cultured CD8+ T cells from PBMCs, sampled from culture after CMV antigen stimulation. Written as DNA, the CDR3 is TGTGCCGTGGCCGAATATAGCAATCAGCCCCAGCATTTT. It yields the protein CAVAEYSNQPQHF.